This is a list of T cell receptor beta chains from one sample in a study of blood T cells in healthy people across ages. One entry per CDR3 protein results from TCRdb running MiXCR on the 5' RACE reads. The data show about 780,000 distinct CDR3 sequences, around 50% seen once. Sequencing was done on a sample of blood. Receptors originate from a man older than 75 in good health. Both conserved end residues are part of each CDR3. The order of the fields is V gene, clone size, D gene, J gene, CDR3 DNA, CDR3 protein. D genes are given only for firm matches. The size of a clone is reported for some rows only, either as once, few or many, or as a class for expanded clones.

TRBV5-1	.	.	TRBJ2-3	TGTGCCAGCAGCTTAGATTTGAGCACAGATACGCAGTATTTT	CASSLDLSTDTQYF
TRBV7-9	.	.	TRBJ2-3	TGTGCCAGCAGCCCTGTGGGTGGGGGCACAGATACGCAGTATTTT	CASSPVGGGTDTQYF
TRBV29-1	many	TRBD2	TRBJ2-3	TGCAGCGTTGAAGGACTAGCGGGAGTAGCAGATACGCAGTATTTT	CSVEGLAGVADTQYF
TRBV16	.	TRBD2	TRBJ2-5	TGTGCCAGCAGCCCAAGCAGCGGGAGGCACAATGAGCAGTACTTC	CASSPSSGRHNEQYF
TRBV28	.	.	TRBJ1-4	TGTGCCAGCCGGAAGGGAGCTAATGAAAAACTGTTTTTT	CASRKGANEKLFF
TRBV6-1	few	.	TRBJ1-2	TGTGCCAGCAGTGAAGGCGCAAGTAACTATGGCTACACCTTC	CASSEGASNYGYTF
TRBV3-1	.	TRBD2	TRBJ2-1	TGTGTCAGCAGCCAAGATAGCCAGCGGGAGATCTACAATGAGCAGTTCTTC	CVSSQDSQREIYNEQFF
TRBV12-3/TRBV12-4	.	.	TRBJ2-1	TGTGCCAGCAGTTTTGTTGGGGACTCCTACAATGAGCAGTTCTTC	CASSFVGDSYNEQFF
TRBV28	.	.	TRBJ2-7	TGTGCCAGCAATTTATTACACCTCGGGGCCACCTACGAGCAGTACTTC	CASNLLHLGATYEQYF
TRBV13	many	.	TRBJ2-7	TGTGCCAGCAGCTTAGGGATCTCCTACGAGCAGTACTTC	CASSLGISYEQYF
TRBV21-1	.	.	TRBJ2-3	TGTGCCAGCGGCAAAAAGGACCGGGGTGTTATGGCAGGAGTGGGCAGGGGGTGCACAGATACGCAGTATTTT	CASGKKDRGVMAGVGRGCTDTQYF
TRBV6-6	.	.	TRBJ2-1	TGTGCCAGCAGCATAAAACTAGTCCAGGGGGAGCAGTTCTTC	CASSIKLVQGEQFF
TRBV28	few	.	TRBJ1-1	TGTGCCAGCAGTCGTGGTGGTATTGCTGGAGCTTTCTTT	CASSRGGIAGAFF
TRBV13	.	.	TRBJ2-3	TGTGCCAGCAGCTCGGACCAGAGCACAGATACGCAGTATTTT	CASSSDQSTDTQYF
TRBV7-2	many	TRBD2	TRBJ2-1	TGTGCCAGCACCTCTAGCGGGAACTACAATGAGCAGTTCTTC	CASTSSGNYNEQFF
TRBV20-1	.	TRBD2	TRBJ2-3	TGCAGTGCTAGATTTGTTAGCGGGAGGGCAGATACGCAGTATTTT	CSARFVSGRADTQYF
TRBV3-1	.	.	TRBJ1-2	TGTGCCAGCAGTCTCGGGATAGACTATGGCTACACCTTC	CASSLGIDYGYTF
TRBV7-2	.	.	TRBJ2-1	TGTGCCAGCAGCTTAGTCGGGGGCGATGAGCAGTTCTTC	CASSLVGGDEQFF
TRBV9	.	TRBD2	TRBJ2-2	TGTGCCAGCAGCGTAGAGGCTAGCGGGGGTACCGGGGAGCTGTTTTTT	CASSVEASGGTGELFF
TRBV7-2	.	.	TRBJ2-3	TGTGCCAGCAGCTCTCCGGACAGAACTATAGATACGCAGTATTTT	CASSSPDRTIDTQYF
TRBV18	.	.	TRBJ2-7	TGTGCCAGCTCACCAGGTTCGTTCTACGAGCAGTACTTC	CASSPGSFYEQYF
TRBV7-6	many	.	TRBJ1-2	TGTGCCAGCAGCTTAGCTAATAGTTATGGCTACACCTTC	CASSLANSYGYTF
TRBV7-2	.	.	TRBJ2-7	TGTGTCAGCAGCTTAGTCAGGGTAGGACTGGGAGAGCAGTACTTC	CVSSLVRVGLGEQYF